This record covers a single T cell receptor beta chain. The target antigen is unknown. TCRdb ran MiXCR on the 5' RACE reads and lists one entry per CDR3 protein. Here the sample spans 400,000 or so distinct CDR3 sequences, roughly 20% being singletons. This entry belongs to a study of T-cell memory formation after mild COVID-19. This CDR3 region has 14 residues. The V end lost 2 bases, the J end lost 3 bases, and 11 bases lay between the germline ends. Germline V gene sequence: CDR1 SGHRS, CDR2 YFSETQ. Study results and limitations: Second-wave clones with a day 37 peak had unconfirmed SARS-CoV-2 specificity. CD4/CD8 balance characterized clones contracting day 15 to 85, and CD4+ skew characterized later expanders. Contracting CD4+ clones lay largely in CM and EM, with CD8+ ones residing in EMRA.

The sequenced sample was PBMCs or a T cell subset sorted from them (not recorded which). This sequence joins TRBV5-1 and TRBJ1-1, with no clear D. The receptor's source is an adult woman who had mild COVID-19 (a few samples of this study predate the infection). Cell type and time point are not known. The CDR3 DNA is TGCGCCAGCAGCTTTGCCCTGGGGTACACTGAAGCTTTCTTT. Residues: CASSFALGYTEAFF.